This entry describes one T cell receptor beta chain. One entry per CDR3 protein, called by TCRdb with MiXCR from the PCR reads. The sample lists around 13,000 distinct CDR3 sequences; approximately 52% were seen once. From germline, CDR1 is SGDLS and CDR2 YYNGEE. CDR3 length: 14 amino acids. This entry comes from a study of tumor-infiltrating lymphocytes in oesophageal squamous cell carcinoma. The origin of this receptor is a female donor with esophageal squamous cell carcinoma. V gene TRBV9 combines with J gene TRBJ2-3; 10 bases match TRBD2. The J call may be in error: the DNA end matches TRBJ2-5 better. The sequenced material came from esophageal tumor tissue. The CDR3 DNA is TGTGCCAGCACAGCGGGAGGGGGGGAAGAGACCCAGTACTTC. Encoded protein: CASTAGGGEETQYF.